The present entry profiles one TCR beta chain with its context. Its specificity is not known. This entry belongs to a study of human T cells and chemical hapten exposure. TCRdb used MiXCR to reprocess the RACE reads, holding one entry per CDR3 protein. Here the sample spans 300,000 to 400,000 distinct CDR3 sequences, 5.5% to 8% being singletons. The CDR3 spans 14 residues. After removal of 1 base from V and 4 bases from J, the junction contained 6 bases not matched to a gene. Per germline, CDR1 DFQATT and CDR2 SNEGSKA (reference sequence). Study results and caveats: Relative to control repertoires, expanded TCRs gave rise to significantly more large CDR3 similarity clusters.

Time point of the sample: patch test 1, 2 weeks after DPC sensitization. Documented treatment: therapeutic diphenylcyclopropenone sensitization with weekly scalp DPC. The material was whole blood, obtained in connection with sensitization to the hapten diphenylcyclopropenone (DPC). The receptor was isolated from a woman aged 18-29 years with alopecia areata. Some clones in this sample may be carry-over from other donors' samples. The chain carries TRBV20-1 and TRBJ2-7; 8 nucleotides agree with TRBD2. Written as DNA, the CDR3 is TGCAGTGCTAGAGCCGGGACTAGAGATTACGAGCAGTACTTC. It yields the protein CSARAGTRDYEQYF.